These 13 T cell receptor beta chains were sequenced from one sample in a study of vaccination and CD4 T cells after COVID-19. No antigens are known for them. Sequencing of DNA taken from cultured CD4+ T cells relied on the Oncomine TCR Beta short-read assay. TCRdb called the PCR reads again in MiXCR, with one record for every CDR3 protein. The profile shows more than 20,000 distinct CDR3 sequences, about 51% of them singletons. Treatment noted: approximately 11-day PBMC culture with coronavirus spike peptide pools or control peptides (ViraFEST assay). The material sequenced was CD4+ T cells from blood, cultured in vitro. All receptors derive from a human donor who had recovered from COVID-19.

This chain links TRBV5-8 with TRBJ1-1; 10 bases map to TRBD1. The germline V gene has CDR1 SGHTS and CDR2 YDEGEE. This CDR3 is built from 16 residues. Trimming cost V 3 bases and J 3 bases; bases outside gene matches: 8. CDR3 sequence: CASSSWDRGEDTEAFF. The CDR3 coding sequence is TGTGCCAGCAGCTCATGGGACAGGGGTGAGGACACTGAAGCTTTCTTT. Full variable domain (rest looked up from reference TRBV5-8 and TRBJ1-1): EAGVTQSPTHLIKTRGQQATLRCSPISGHTSVYWYQQALGLGLQFLLWYDEGEERNRGNFPPRFSGRQFPNYSSELNVNALELEDSALYLCASSSWDRGEDTEAFFGQGTRLTVV.

The chain has TRBV21-1 and TRBJ2-7; no check of the table's D call, TRBD2, against the DNA was made. TRBV21-1 is described as a pseudogene. The CDR3 is 14 amino acids. Here the CDR3 reads CASSNGPPTYEQYF. The CDR3 DNA is TGTGCCAGCAGCAACGGCCCGCCGACCTACGAGCAGTACTTC.

J is TRBJ1-1 and V is TRBV5-4; TRBD1 might be the D (5 bases). V dropped 4 bases and J dropped 1 base, with 11 bases sitting between them. Germline assignment: CDR1 SGHNT and CDR2 YYREEE (reference sequence). The CDR3 loop spans 14 amino acids. CDR3 DNA: TGTGCCAGCAGCCGGACACCCGAGAACACTGAAGCTTTCTTT. Translation: CASSRTPENTEAFF.

This clonotype was detected only a few times. The J gene is TRBJ1-1, the V gene TRBV6-1; D gene ambiguous. Trimming cost V 1 base and J 0 bases, with 12 bases left between them. The CDR3 totals 16 residues. Germline CDR1 MNHNS, CDR2 SASEGT. As DNA, the CDR3 is TGTGCCAGCAGTGAAGGGCCGGGGAATGTGAACACTGAAGCTTTCTTT. This gives the protein CASSEGPGNVNTEAFF.

This clonotype turned up a few times. CDR3 in amino acids: CASTPPRSIREGAAYNSPLHF. DNA for the CDR3: TGTGCCAGCACCCCCCCGAGGTCCATCCGGGAAGGGGCCGCCTATAATTCACCCCTCCACTTT. This chain links TRBV2 with TRBJ1-6, with D possibly TRBD1 on 5 matching bases. This CDR3 spans 21 amino acids. Trimming pared 7 bases from V and 2 bases from J, leaving 30 bases between. The germline CDR1 and CDR2 sequences are SNHLY and FYNNEI. The variable domain in full, with the rest retrieved from reference TRBV2 and TRBJ1-6, is EPEVTQTPSHQVTQMGQEVILRCVPISNHLYFYWYRQILGQKVEFLVSFYNNEISEKSEIFDDQFSVERPDGSNFTLKIRSTKLEDSAMYFCASTPPRSIREGAAYNSPLHFGNGTRLTVT.

The chain couples TRBV4-2 to TRBJ2-1, with 15 bases fitting TRBD2. V lost 0 bases, J lost 8 bases, and 11 bases stayed unmatched. Germline CDR1 is LGHNA and CDR2 is YNFKEQ. The CDR3 contains 19 residues. This CDR3 reads CASSQDAGLAGGTAYEQFF. As DNA, the CDR3 is TGTGCCAGCAGCCAAGATGCAGGACTAGCGGGAGGGACCGCCTATGAGCAGTTCTTC.

The chain is built from TRBV14 and TRBJ1-3, with D hard to call. CDR1 is SGHDN and CDR2 is FVKESK in the germline V gene. The CDR3 runs 13 residues. The germline V and J ends were trimmed by 4 bases and 4 bases, with 8 bases remaining between them. Here the CDR3 DNA reads TGTGCCAGCAGCCCCTGGAACGGAAACACCATATATTTT. This translates into CASSPWNGNTIYF.

The CDR3 region is CASSPWDRATDTQYF. CDR3 DNA sequence: TGTGCCAGCAGCCCATGGGACAGGGCTACAGATACGCAGTATTTT. The chain couples TRBV7-9 to TRBJ2-3; 9 bases match TRBD1. V lost 5 bases, J lost 3 bases, and 6 bases stayed unmatched. Per the germline V gene, CDR1 is SEHNR and CDR2 is FQNEAQ (reference sequence). There are 15 residues in the CDR3. Using reference TRBV7-9 and TRBJ2-3 for the parts outside the CDR3, the full variable domain is DTGVSQNPRHKITKRGQNVTFRCDPISEHNRLYWYRQTLGQGPEFLTYFQNEAQLEKSRLLSDRFSAERPKGSFSTLEIQRTEQGDSAMYLCASSPWDRATDTQYFGPGTRLTVL.

J is TRBJ1-5 and V is TRBV7-8, with 7 nucleotides matching TRBD1. The CDR3 totals 18 residues. Germline V gives CDR1 SGHVS, CDR2 FQNEAQ. Unmatched junction bases numbered 18, after V lost 5 bases and J lost 5 bases. CDR3 DNA sequence: TGTGCCAGCAGCGCCGGACAGGCAAGTTATAGTAGGGATCAGCCCCAGCATTTT. This translates into CASSAGQASYSRDQPQHF.

The gene calls are TRBV28 and TRBJ1-3, with D uncertain. This CDR3 has 14 residues. In germline, CDR1 is MDHEN, CDR2 SYDVKM. Trimming pared 8 bases from V and 4 bases from J, leaving 15 bases between. The CDR3 nucleotides are TGTGCCAGCGGACCGAATCGCAGGGGAAACACCATATATTTT. Translated, it gives CASGPNRRGNTIYF.

This chain links TRBV12-3 or TRBV12-4 with TRBJ2-4, with 12 positions matching TRBD2. The CDR3 spans 20 residues. Trimming cost V 5 bases and J 1 base; bases outside gene matches: 15. The CDR3 protein is CASSPPRASGRAGAKNIQYF. DNA for the CDR3: TGTGCCAGCAGTCCCCCGAGGGCTAGCGGGAGGGCCGGGGCCAAAAACATTCAGTACTTC.

V is TRBV10-3 and J is TRBJ2-3, with TRBD2 matching 11 bases. Unmatched junction bases numbered 3, after V lost 7 bases and J lost 0 bases. Per the germline V gene, CDR1 is ENHRY and CDR2 is SYGVKD. The CDR3 totals 15 residues. The CDR3 DNA is TGTGCCATCACTGGGACTAGCGGTAGCACAGATACGCAGTATTTT. Translation gives CAITGTSGSTDTQYF.

This clonotype has a handful of counts. The chain couples TRBV15 to TRBJ1-1; a possible D gene is TRBD1 (5 bases). CDR3 size: 15 residues. Trimming removed 0 bases at V and 1 base at J, with 9 bases between. CDR1 and CDR2 from the germline V gene are LNHNV and YYDKDF (reference sequence). Written as DNA, the CDR3 is TGTGCCACCAGCAGAGACAATACAGGGAACACTGAAGCTTTCTTT. Encoded protein: CATSRDNTGNTEAFF.